What follows are 25 T cell receptor beta chains derived from one specimen sequenced in a study of OX40 agonist ivuxolimab in advanced cancers. Profiled with immunoSEQ multiplex PCR; TCRdb holds only in-frame clones, not every one. Of about 68,000 clones detected, 86% appear once; the ten largest clones hold 2% to 2.5%. This specimen was CD4+ or CD8+ T cells sorted from blood, taken in a trial of the OX40 agonist ivuxolimab. These receptors all stem from an adult with an advanced solid tumor such as melanoma, head and neck, liver or kidney cancer.

The DNA of the CDR3 is TGCGCCAGCAGCACGTCTAGCGGGAGCACCACAGATACGCAGTATTTT. Translating gives CASSTSSGSTTDTQYF. The chain recombines TRBV5-1 with TRBJ2-3, with 10 bases matching TRBD2. The J segment lost 2 bases and the V segment lost 4 bases, leaving 7 bases of the junction unmatched. Germline CDR1 SGHRS, CDR2 YFSETQ. The CDR3 has 16 amino acids.

The chain has TRBV5-1 and TRBJ2-5, with TRBD1 matching 7 bases. The CDR3 has 15 amino acids. Trimming took 0 bases from V and 4 from J; bases not matched to a gene: 6. Germline V gene sequence: CDR1 SGHRS, CDR2 YFSETQ. CDR3 protein: CASSLGQGLGETQYF. DNA for the CDR3: TGCGCCAGCAGCTTGGGACAGGGTTTGGGAGAGACCCAGTACTTC.

V gene TRBV6-5 combines with J gene TRBJ2-7; TRBD1 matches at 9 bases. The germline V gene encodes CDR1 MNHEY and CDR2 SVGAGI. V lost 4 bases and J lost 3; bases outside the gene matches: 7. This CDR3 region has 15 residues. Here the CDR3 DNA reads TGTGCCAGCAGTTCCCCCGGGACAGGGCTCTACGAGCAGTACTTC. Protein: CASSSPGTGLYEQYF.

Remarks on this clone: At the DNA level, this CDR3 is encoded by other sequences in the same sample as well. The chain has TRBV18 and TRBJ1-1; D unclear. CDR1 is KGHSH and CDR2 is LQKENI in the germline V gene. The CDR3 has 13 residues. Trimming cost V 3 bases and J 1 base, with 6 bases left between them. The CDR3 DNA reads as TGTGCCAGCTCACCGCAGAAGAACACTGAAGCTTTCTTT. Protein sequence: CASSPQKNTEAFF. Drawing the rest from reference TRBV18 and TRBJ1-1, the complete variable domain is NAGVMQNPRHLVRRRGQEARLRCSPMKGHSHVYWYRQLPEEGLKFMVYLQKENIIDESGMPKERFSAEFPKEGPSILRIQQVVRGDSAAYFCASSPQKNTEAFFGQGTRLTVV.

The gene calls are TRBV7-9 and TRBJ2-1; 7 bases are a match to TRBD1. V lost 5 bases and J lost 4; bases outside the gene matches: 11. CDR3 size: 16 residues. CDR1 and CDR2 from the germline V gene are SEHNR and FQNEAQ (reference sequence). The DNA of the CDR3 is TGTGCCAGCAGCCCTAGTAGCCCGGGACAGTACAATGAGCAGTTCTTC. This translates into CASSPSSPGQYNEQFF. The full variable domain, its missing parts supplied by reference TRBV7-9 and TRBJ2-1, is DTGVSQNPRHKITKRGQNVTFRCDPISEHNRLYWYRQTLGQGPEFLTYFQNEAQLEKSRLLSDRFSAERPKGSFSTLEIQRTEQGDSAMYLCASSPSSPGQYNEQFFGPGTRLTVL.

J is TRBJ1-4 and V is TRBV5-1; TRBD1 aligns across 7 bases. The trim removed 5 bases at V and 2 bases at J, leaving 3 bases unmatched. Germline CDR1 SGHRS, CDR2 YFSETQ. The CDR3 runs to 14 residues. CDR3 sequence reads: CASSLQGTNEKLFF. CDR3 bases: TGCGCCAGCAGTTTACAGGGGACTAATGAAAAACTGTTTTTT.

V is TRBV5-4 and J is TRBJ2-2; 7 bases line up with TRBD1. The CDR3 sequence is 15 residues long. V was clipped by 0 bases and J by 4 bases; unmatched bases: 3. Germline assignment: CDR1 SGHNT and CDR2 YYREEE (reference sequence). The CDR3 is CASSLEGTVTGELFF. The CDR3 coding sequence is TGTGCCAGCAGCTTGGAAGGGACAGTCACCGGGGAGCTGTTTTTT.

This chain connects TRBV20-1 to TRBJ1-2, with 7 nucleotides matching TRBD1. The CDR3 spans 11 residues. Germline CDR1 DFQATT, CDR2 SNEGSKA (reference sequence). V lost 3 bases, J lost 7 bases, and 2 bases stayed unmatched. The DNA for the CDR3 is TGCAGTGCTAGGGGGACAGCTGGCTACACCTTC. It yields the protein CSARGTAGYTF.

This sequence joins TRBV29-1 and TRBJ1-1; TRBD1 agrees at 8 bases. The V gene's germline CDR1 is SQVTM and CDR2 ANQGSEA. The trim removed 0 bases at V and 7 bases at J, leaving 13 bases unmatched. This CDR3 is 16 amino acids long. The CDR3 region is CSVEETGPTGGLEAFF. The CDR3 coding sequence is TGCAGCGTTGAAGAGACGGGCCCCACAGGGGGTCTTGAAGCTTTCTTT.

The V gene is TRBV5-4, the J gene TRBJ1-2; no clear D gene. This CDR3 has 13 amino acids. V lost 4 bases and J 4 bases, leaving 11 bases between the germline ends. Germline V lookup: CDR1 SGHNT, CDR2 YYREEE (reference sequence). The CDR3 loop is CASSRHGLYGYTF. The DNA for the CDR3 is TGTGCCAGCAGCAGGCACGGACTCTATGGCTACACCTTC.

The CDR3 sequence: CASSSSGEYEQYF. The CDR3 DNA is TGCGCCAGCAGCTCAAGCGGGGAATACGAGCAGTACTTC. The chain links TRBV5-1 to TRBJ2-7; 7 bases match TRBD2. Germline V lookup: CDR1 SGHRS, CDR2 YFSETQ. This CDR3 spans 13 amino acids. V dropped 3 bases and J dropped 4; count of bases not matched to a gene: 4.

This chain connects TRBV5-1 to TRBJ1-1; no definite D call. Trimming removed 4 bases at V and 1 base at J, with 11 bases between. Germline V CDR1 and CDR2: SGHRS, YFSETQ. This CDR3 contains 14 residues. This CDR3 is CASSLTASNTEAFF. The CDR3 DNA sequence: TGCGCCAGCAGCCTCACAGCGTCGAACACTGAAGCTTTCTTT.

This chain's CDR3 is CARSFGRLATYNEQFF. The CDR3 DNA reads as TGTGCCAGAAGCTTCGGTCGACTAGCGACTTACAATGAGCAGTTCTTC. The V gene is TRBV5-3, the J gene TRBJ2-1; 8 bases are a match to TRBD2. TRBV5-3 is an ORF; its function is uncertain. CDR3 length equals 16 residues. V dropped 2 bases and J dropped 4; count of bases not matched to a gene: 8.

The chain employs TRBV5-6 and TRBJ2-7; 8 nucleotides match TRBD2. Trimming removed 2 bases from V and 2 bases from J; junction bases left unmatched: 0. The CDR3 has 13 residues. In germline, CDR1 is SGHDT, CDR2 YYEEEE. The CDR3 spells CASSFSGTYEQYF. CDR3 DNA sequence: TGTGCCAGCAGCTTTAGCGGGACCTACGAGCAGTACTTC.

The chain has TRBV15 and TRBJ1-1; D perhaps matches TRBD1 (5 bases). V was pared by 8 bases and J by 0 bases, with 16 bases between. There are 15 residues in the CDR3. Germline CDR1 is LNHNV and CDR2 is YYDKDF (reference sequence). CDR3 loop: CATSRGYEMNTEAFF. CDR3 DNA sequence: TGTGCCACCTCGCGGGGCTATGAGATGAACACTGAAGCTTTCTTT.

The CDR3 sequence: CASKVPIQGYEQYF. As DNA, the CDR3 is TGTGCCAGCAAAGTCCCGATTCAGGGGTACGAGCAGTACTTC. V usage is TRBV2 and J usage is TRBJ2-7; D perhaps matches TRBD1 (6 bases). Trimming stripped 7 bases from V and 4 bases from J, with 17 bases between. Germline CDR1 is SNHLY and CDR2 is FYNNEI. CDR3 length: 14 residues.

The table lists this clone with a few counts. The chain is built from TRBV20-1 and TRBJ1-2; 7 bases fit TRBD1. Germline CDR1 DFQATT, CDR2 SNEGSKA (reference sequence). J was trimmed by 7 bases and V by 3 bases; bases with no gene match: 2. CDR3 length: 11 amino acids. This CDR3 is CSARWDSGYTF. The CDR3 DNA sequence: TGCAGTGCTAGGTGGGACAGTGGCTACACCTTC.

The chain joins TRBV6-5 to TRBJ1-2, with D tentatively TRBD1 (5 bases). The V end lost 4 bases, the J end lost 4 bases, and 10 bases lay between the germline ends. Germline V CDR1 and CDR2: MNHEY, SVGAGI. This CDR3 spans 13 amino acids. CDR3 nucleotides: TGTGCCAGCAGTTCCAACAGGATCTATGGCTACACCTTC. Translated, it gives CASSSNRIYGYTF.

This chain connects TRBV27 to TRBJ2-1; 9 positions agree with TRBD1. The trim removed 4 bases at V and 7 bases at J, leaving 8 bases unmatched. The germline V gene encodes CDR1 MNHEY and CDR2 SMNVEV (reference sequence). The CDR3 has 15 residues. The CDR3 here is CASSSSGTGKNEQFF. CDR3 sequence (DNA): TGTGCCAGCAGTTCCTCCGGGACAGGGAAGAATGAGCAGTTCTTC.

CDR3 residues: CASSIGGAGTQYF. In DNA, the CDR3 is TGTGCCAGCAGTATCGGGGGCGCCGGCACGCAGTATTTT. The chain has TRBV28 and TRBJ2-3; D could derive from TRBD1 or TRBD2 (6 bases each). Deletions cut 5 bases from V and 9 bases from J, with 15 bases between. Germline CDR1 is MDHEN and CDR2 is SYDVKM. The CDR3 is 13 residues long.

The sample holds a few counts of this clone. V is TRBV12-5 and J is TRBJ1-3; D remains ambiguous. The CDR3 runs to 13 residues. V lost 6 bases, J lost 2 bases, and 8 bases lay in between. The germline V gene encodes CDR1 LGHNT and CDR2 FRNRAP. CDR3 bases: TGTGCTAGTGGACCTCTCACTGGAAACACCATATATTTT. It is translated as CASGPLTGNTIYF.

This clone was observed a few times. The chain combines TRBV14 with TRBJ1-1; 7 bases agree with TRBD1. Per germline, CDR1 SGHDN and CDR2 FVKESK. The V and J ends lost 3 bases and 1 base, in that order; junction bases with no gene match: 2. The CDR3 spans 14 residues. CDR3 nucleotides: TGTGCCAGCAGCCACAGGGGGGCGAACACTGAAGCTTTCTTT. Its protein product is CASSHRGANTEAFF.

The chain carries TRBV20-1 and TRBJ1-1, with no clear D. The CDR3 is 10 amino acids. Trimming stripped 4 bases from V and 8 bases from J, with 8 bases between. CDR1 is DFQATT, CDR2 SNEGSKA, per germline (reference sequence). The DNA for the CDR3 is TGCAGTGCTAAGGTCAGGGAAGCTTTCTTT. It encodes CSAKVREAFF.

This clone came up once. The chain couples TRBV7-9 to TRBJ1-4; no definite D call. Per germline, CDR1 SEHNR and CDR2 FQNEAQ (reference sequence). V shed 1 base and J shed 8 bases, with 11 bases lying between them. The CDR3 is made up of 14 amino acids. CDR3 coding DNA: TGTGCCAGCAGCTTAGGGGCAGGTGGGGAAAAACTGTTTTTT. It codes for CASSLGAGGEKLFF.

The chain combines TRBV21-1 with TRBJ1-1. TRBV21-1 is a documented pseudogene. CDR3 length: 15 amino acids. The CDR3 nucleotides read TGTGCCACCCCCGTGGCAGGGATGGAGGGCACTGAAGCTTTCTTT. Translated, it gives CATPVAGMEGTEAFF.